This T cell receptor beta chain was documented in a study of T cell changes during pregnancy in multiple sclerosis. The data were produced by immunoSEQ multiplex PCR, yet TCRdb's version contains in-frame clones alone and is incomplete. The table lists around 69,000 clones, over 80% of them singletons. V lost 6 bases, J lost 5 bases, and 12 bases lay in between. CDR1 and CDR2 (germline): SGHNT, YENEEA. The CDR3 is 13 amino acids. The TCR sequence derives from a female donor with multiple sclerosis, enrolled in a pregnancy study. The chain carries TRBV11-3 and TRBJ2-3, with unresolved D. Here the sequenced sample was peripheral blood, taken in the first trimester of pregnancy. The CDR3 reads CASSLESGDTQYF. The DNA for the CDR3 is TGTGCCAGCAGTCTAGAGAGTGGAGATACGCAGTATTTT.